This paragraph covers one T cell receptor beta chain sequence. Enrolled through a virtual design, the participants were between roughly 18 and 95 years of age and came from about two dozen US areas. Original data processing: Reference gene primer amplification yielded estimated nucleated cell counts. Sequencing was performed with immunoSEQ multiplex PCR; in TCRdb, only in-frame clones are kept and a portion is missing. D and trimming were read from the DNA, whereas the V and J calls and clone size are those reported in that table. The data show a few hundred thousand clones, more than 75% seen once. This entry is derived from a study of blood T cell repertoires in COVID-19. Germline V gene sequence: CDR1 LNHDA, CDR2 SQIVND (reference sequence). V dropped 5 bases and J dropped 11; count of bases not matched to a gene: 7. The CDR3 runs to 13 residues.

This TCR derives from a young woman who had recovered from COVID-19. The chain combines TRBV19 with TRBJ1-1; TRBD1 matches at 11 bases. Sequenced sample: PBMCs or T cells enriched from blood (not recorded which). CDR3 coding DNA: TGTGCCAGTAGTTCCACGGACAGGGGGCAGGCTTTCTTT. This codes for CASSSTDRGQAFF.